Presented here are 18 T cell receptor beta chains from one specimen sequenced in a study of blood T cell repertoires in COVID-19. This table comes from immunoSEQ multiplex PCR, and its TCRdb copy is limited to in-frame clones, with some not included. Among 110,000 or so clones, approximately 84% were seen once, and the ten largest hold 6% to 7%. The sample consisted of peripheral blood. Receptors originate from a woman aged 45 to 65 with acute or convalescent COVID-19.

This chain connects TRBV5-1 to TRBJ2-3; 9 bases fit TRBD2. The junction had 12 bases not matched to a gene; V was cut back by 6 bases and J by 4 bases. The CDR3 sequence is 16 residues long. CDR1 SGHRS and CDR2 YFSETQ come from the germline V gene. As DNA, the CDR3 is TGCGCCAGCACCTTAGAAATCGCGGGGGGGGCAGATACGCAGTATTTT. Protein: CASTLEIAGGADTQYF.

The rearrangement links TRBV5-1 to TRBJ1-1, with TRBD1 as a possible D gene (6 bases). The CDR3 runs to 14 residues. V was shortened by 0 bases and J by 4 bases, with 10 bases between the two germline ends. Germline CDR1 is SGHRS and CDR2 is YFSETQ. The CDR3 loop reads CASSLVGRGTEAFF. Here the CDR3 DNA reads TGCGCCAGCAGCTTGGTCGGCAGGGGCACTGAAGCTTTCTTT. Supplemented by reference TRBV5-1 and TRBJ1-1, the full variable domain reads KAGVTQTPRYLIKTRGQQVTLSCSPISGHRSVSWYQQTPGQGLQFLFEYFSETQRNKGNFPGRFSGRQFSNSRSEMNVSTLELGDSALYLCASSLVGRGTEAFFGQGTRLTVV.

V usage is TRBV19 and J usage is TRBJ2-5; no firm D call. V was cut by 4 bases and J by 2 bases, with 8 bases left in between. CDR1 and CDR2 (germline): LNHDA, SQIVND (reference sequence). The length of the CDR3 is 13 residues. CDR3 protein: CASSSSQQETQYF. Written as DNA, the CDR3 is TGTGCCAGTAGTAGCTCGCAGCAAGAGACCCAGTACTTC. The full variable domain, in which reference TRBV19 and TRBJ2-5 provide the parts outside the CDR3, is DGGITQSPKYLFRKEGQNVTLSCEQNLNHDAMYWYRQDPGQGLRLIYYSQIVNDFQKGDIAEGYSVSREKKESFPLTVTSAQKNPTAFYLCASSSSQQETQYFGPGTRLLVL.

CDR3 in amino acids: CASSRQGSPYGYTF. The CDR3 DNA reads as TGTGCCAGCAGTCGACAGGGGTCACCCTATGGCTACACCTTC. The chain has TRBV2 and TRBJ1-2; 8 bases are shared with TRBD1. Germline CDR1 is SNHLY and CDR2 is FYNNEI. Trimming took 5 bases from V and 4 from J; bases not matched to a gene: 6. The CDR3 runs to 14 residues.

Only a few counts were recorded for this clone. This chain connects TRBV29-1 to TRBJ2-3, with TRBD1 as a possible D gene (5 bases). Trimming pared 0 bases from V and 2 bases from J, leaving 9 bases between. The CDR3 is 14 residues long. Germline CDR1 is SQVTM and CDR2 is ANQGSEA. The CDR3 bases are TGCAGCGTTGAAGATCAGGGTTTCACAGATACGCAGTATTTT. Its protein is CSVEDQGFTDTQYF.

CDR3 nucleotide sequence: TGTGCCAGCAGCTTAACGTCTCTTTCCTACAATGAGCAGTTCTTC. Encoded protein: CASSLTSLSYNEQFF. The genes are TRBV7-3 and TRBJ2-1; D is undetermined. Germline-derived CDR1 and CDR2 are SGHTA and FQGTGA. This CDR3 spans 15 amino acids. V dropped 0 bases and J dropped 1 base, with 7 bases sitting between them.

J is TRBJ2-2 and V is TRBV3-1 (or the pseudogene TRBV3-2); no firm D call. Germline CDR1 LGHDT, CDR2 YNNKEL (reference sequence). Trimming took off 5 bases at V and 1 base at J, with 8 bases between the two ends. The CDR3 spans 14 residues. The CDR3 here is CASSSQVNTGELFF. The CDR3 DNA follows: TGTGCCAGCAGCTCCCAGGTGAACACCGGGGAGCTGTTTTTT.

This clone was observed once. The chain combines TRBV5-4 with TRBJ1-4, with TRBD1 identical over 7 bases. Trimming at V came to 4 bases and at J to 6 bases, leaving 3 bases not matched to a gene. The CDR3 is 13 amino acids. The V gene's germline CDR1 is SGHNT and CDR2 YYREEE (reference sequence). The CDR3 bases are TGTGCCAGCAGCCCCGGACAGGATGAAAAACTGTTTTTT. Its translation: CASSPGQDEKLFF.

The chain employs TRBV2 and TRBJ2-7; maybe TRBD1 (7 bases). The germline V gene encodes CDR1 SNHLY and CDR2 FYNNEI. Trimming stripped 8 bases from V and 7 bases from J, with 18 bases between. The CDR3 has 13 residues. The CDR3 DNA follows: TGTGCCAGCCGTCAGGAGGGGGCATGGGAGCAGTACTTC. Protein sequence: CASRQEGAWEQYF.

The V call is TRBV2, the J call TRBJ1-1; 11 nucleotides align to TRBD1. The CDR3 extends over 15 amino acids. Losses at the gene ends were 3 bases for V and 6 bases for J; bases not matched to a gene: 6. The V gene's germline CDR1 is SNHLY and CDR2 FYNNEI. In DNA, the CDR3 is TGTGCCAGCAGTGATAGGACAGGGGGCTTGGCTGAAGCTTTCTTT. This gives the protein CASSDRTGGLAEAFF.

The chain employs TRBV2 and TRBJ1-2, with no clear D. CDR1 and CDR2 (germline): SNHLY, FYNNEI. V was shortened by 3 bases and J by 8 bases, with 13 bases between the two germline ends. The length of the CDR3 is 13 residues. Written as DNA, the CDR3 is TGTGCCAGCAGTGAGGCAGTTTCGCAGGGCTACACCTTC. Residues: CASSEAVSQGYTF.

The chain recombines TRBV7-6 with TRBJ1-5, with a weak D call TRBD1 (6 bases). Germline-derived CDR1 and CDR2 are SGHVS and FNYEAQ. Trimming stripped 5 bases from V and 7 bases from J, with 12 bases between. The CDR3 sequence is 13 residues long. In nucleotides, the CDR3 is TGTGCCAGCAGCCAAGGGGACATACAGCCCCAGCATTTT. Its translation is CASSQGDIQPQHF.

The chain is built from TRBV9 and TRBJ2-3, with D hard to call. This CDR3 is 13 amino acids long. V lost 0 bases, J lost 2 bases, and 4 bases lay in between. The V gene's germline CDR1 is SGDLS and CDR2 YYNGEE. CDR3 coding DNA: TGTGCCAGCAGCGTAGTATTCACAGATACGCAGTATTTT. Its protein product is CASSVVFTDTQYF.

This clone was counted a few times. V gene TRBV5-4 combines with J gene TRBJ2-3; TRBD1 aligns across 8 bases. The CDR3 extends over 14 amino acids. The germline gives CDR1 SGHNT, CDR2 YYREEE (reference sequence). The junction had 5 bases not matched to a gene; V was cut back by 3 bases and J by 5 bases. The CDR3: CASSSRGPGDTQYF. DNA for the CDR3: TGTGCCAGCAGCTCCAGGGGGCCGGGAGATACGCAGTATTTT.

The CDR3, as DNA: TGTGCCACCAGTGATAGCGGGGGGTTAACAGATACGCAGTATTTT. Encoded protein: CATSDSGGLTDTQYF. This chain connects TRBV24-1 to TRBJ2-3, with 9 bases aligning to TRBD2. This CDR3 comprises 15 residues. V dropped 3 bases and J dropped 3; count of bases not matched to a gene: 3. Germline CDR1 reads KGHDR; CDR2 reads SFDVKD.

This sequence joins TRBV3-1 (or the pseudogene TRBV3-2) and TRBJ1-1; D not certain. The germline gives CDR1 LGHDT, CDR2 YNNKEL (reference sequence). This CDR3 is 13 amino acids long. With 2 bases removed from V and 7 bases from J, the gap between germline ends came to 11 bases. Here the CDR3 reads CASSQLGLFEAFF. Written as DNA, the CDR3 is TGTGCCAGCAGCCAATTGGGCCTCTTTGAAGCTTTCTTT.

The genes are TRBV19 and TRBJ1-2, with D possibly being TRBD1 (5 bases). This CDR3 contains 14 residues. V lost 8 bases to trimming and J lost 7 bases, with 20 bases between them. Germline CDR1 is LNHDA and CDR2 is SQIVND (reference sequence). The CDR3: CASATGPGHGGYTF. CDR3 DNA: TGTGCCAGTGCCACCGGGCCAGGGCACGGTGGCTACACCTTC. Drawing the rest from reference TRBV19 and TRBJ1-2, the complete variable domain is DGGITQSPKYLFRKEGQNVTLSCEQNLNHDAMYWYRQDPGQGLRLIYYSQIVNDFQKGDIAEGYSVSREKKESFPLTVTSAQKNPTAFYLCASATGPGHGGYTFGSGTRLTVV.

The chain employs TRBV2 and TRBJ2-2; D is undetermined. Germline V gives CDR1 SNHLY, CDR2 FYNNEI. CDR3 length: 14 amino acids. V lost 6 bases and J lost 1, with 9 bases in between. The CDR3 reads CASRIRGNTGELFF. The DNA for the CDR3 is TGTGCCAGCAGAATCCGAGGGAACACCGGGGAGCTGTTTTTT.